Sequencing of this T cell receptor beta chain was carried out in a study of OX40 agonist ivuxolimab in advanced cancers. V lost 3 bases to trimming and J lost 2 bases, with 11 bases between them. The CDR3 runs to 14 residues. In germline, CDR1 is GTSNPN, CDR2 SVGIG (reference sequence). The table came from immunoSEQ multiplex PCR; TCRdb's copy has only in-frame clones and leaves some out. The profile shows about 61,000 clones, roughly nine tenths of them singletons. Sequencing used CD4+ or CD8+ T cells sorted from blood, obtained in a trial of the OX40 agonist ivuxolimab. The chain is built from TRBV30 and TRBJ1-3; D unclear. The TCR originated in an adult with an advanced solid tumor such as melanoma, head and neck, liver or kidney cancer. CDR3 amino acids: CAWRKAAAGNTIYF. The DNA of the CDR3 is TGTGCCTGGAGGAAGGCAGCGGCTGGAAACACCATATATTTT. The whole variable domain, filled in from reference TRBV30 and TRBJ1-3, reads SQTIHQWPATLVQPVGSPLSLECTVEGTSNPNLYWYRQAAGRGLQLLFYSVGIGQISSEVPQNLSASRPQDRQFILSSKKLLLSDSGFYLCAWRKAAAGNTIYFGEGSWLTVV.